This T cell receptor (beta chain) was sequenced during a study of cytomegalovirus exposure and HLA in healthy donors. At collection, donors were nominally healthy, but unrecorded immune exposures were probable. Vbeta (60) and Jbeta (13) primers were used in the PCR. Repertoires were generated with immunoSEQ multiplex PCR, while TCRdb's copy carries only in-frame clones and drops some. The sample records more than 90,000 clones, over 60% being singletons. The germline gives CDR1 SGHTS, CDR2 YDEGEE. The V and J ends lost 0 bases and 0 bases respectively, with 7 bases between them. There are 15 residues in the CDR3. Study conclusions and caveats: While the bulk of TCR sequences proved rare, some public TCRs turned up in many donors.

A remark on this clone: Its specificity is not known.

Sequences were obtained from PBMCs. The receptor was isolated from a man in his thirties or forties in good health and CMV-seropositive. The chain joins TRBV5-8 to TRBJ1-3; D gene unclear. The CDR3: CASSLAEVSGNTIYF. CDR3 in DNA: TGTGCCAGCAGCTTGGCCGAGGTCTCTGGAAACACCATATATTTT. The variable domain in full, with the rest retrieved from reference TRBV5-8 and TRBJ1-3, is EAGVTQSPTHLIKTRGQQATLRCSPISGHTSVYWYQQALGLGLQFLLWYDEGEERNRGNFPPRFSGRQFPNYSSELNVNALELEDSALYLCASSLAEVSGNTIYFGEGSWLTVV.